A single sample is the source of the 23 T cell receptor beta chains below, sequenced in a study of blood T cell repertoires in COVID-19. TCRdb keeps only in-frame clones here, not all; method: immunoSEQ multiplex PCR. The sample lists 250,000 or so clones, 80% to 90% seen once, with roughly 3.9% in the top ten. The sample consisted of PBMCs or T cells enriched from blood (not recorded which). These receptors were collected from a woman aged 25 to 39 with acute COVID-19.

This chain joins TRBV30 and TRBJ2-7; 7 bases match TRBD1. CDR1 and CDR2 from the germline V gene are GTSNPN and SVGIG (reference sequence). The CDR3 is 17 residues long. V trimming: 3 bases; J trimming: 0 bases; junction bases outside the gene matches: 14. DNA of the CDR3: TGTGCCTGGAGCCCCCTTTGGGGGACAGTGAGCTCCTACGAGCAGTACTTC. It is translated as CAWSPLWGTVSSYEQYF.

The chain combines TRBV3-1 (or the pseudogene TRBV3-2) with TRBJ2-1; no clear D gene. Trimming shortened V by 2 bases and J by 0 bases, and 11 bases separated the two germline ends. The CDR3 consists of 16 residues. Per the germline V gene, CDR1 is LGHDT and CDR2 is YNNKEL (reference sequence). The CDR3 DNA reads TGTGCCAGCAGCCAATTGGTGGCAAGCTCCTACAATGAGCAGTTCTTC. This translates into CASSQLVASSYNEQFF.

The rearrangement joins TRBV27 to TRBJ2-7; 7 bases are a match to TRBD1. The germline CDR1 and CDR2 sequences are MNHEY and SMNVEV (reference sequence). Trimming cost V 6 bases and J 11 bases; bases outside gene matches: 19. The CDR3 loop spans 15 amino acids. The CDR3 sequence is CASRPNPGQYRWEYF. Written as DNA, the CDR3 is TGTGCCAGCAGACCCAATCCGGGACAGTATCGTTGGGAGTACTTC.

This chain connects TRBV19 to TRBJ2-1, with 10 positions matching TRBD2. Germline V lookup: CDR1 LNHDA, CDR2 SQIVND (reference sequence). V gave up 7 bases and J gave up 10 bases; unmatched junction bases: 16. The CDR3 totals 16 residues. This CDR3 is CASTWTSGEGLQEQFF. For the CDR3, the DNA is TGTGCCAGTACCTGGACTAGCGGAGAAGGCCTACAGGAGCAGTTCTTC.

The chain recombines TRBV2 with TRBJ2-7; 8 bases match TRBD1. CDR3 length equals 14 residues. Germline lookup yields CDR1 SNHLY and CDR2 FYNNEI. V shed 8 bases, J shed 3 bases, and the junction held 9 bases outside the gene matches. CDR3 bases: TGTGCCAGCGACCTCCGGACAGGGTACTACGAGCAGTACTTC. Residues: CASDLRTGYYEQYF.

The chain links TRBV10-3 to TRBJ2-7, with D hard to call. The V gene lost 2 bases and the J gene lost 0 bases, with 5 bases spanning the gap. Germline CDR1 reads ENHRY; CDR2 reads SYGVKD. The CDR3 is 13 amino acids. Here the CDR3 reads CAISEPSSYEQYF. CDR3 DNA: TGTGCCATCAGTGAGCCCAGCTCCTACGAGCAGTACTTC.

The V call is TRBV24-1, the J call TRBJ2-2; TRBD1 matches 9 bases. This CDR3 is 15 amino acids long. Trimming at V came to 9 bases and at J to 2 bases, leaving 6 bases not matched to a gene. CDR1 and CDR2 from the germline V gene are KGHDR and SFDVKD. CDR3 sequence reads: CATEPGQGNTGELFF. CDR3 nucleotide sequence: TGTGCCACCGAACCGGGACAGGGCAACACCGGGGAGCTGTTTTTT.

The CDR3 coding sequence is TGTGCCAGCAATGGCGGGATGGGAGATACGCAGTATTTT. Its protein is CASNGGMGDTQYF. The chain combines TRBV28 with TRBJ2-3, with D tentatively TRBD2 (6 bases). Germline CDR1 is MDHEN and CDR2 is SYDVKM. This CDR3 comprises 13 residues. The V end lost 7 bases, the J end lost 5 bases, and 13 bases lay between the germline ends.

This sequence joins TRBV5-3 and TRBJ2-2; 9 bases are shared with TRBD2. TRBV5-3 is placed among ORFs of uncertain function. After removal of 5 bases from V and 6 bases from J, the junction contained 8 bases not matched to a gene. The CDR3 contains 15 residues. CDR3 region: CARRGSSGRSGELFF. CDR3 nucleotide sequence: TGTGCCAGAAGGGGGAGTAGCGGGAGATCCGGGGAGCTGTTTTTT.

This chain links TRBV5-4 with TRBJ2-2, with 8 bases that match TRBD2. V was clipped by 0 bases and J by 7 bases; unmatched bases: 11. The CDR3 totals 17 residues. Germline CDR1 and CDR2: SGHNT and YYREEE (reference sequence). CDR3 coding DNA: TGTGCCAGCAGCTTGGGGCCTTTGGCGGGAGGAGTCGGGGAGCTGTTTTTT. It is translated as CASSLGPLAGGVGELFF.

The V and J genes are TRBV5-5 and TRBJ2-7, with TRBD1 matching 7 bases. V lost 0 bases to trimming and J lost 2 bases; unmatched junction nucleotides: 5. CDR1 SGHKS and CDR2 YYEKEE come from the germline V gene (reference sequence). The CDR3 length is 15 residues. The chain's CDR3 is CASSLGQGVTYEQYF. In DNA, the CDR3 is TGTGCCAGCAGCTTGGGGCAGGGGGTCACCTACGAGCAGTACTTC.

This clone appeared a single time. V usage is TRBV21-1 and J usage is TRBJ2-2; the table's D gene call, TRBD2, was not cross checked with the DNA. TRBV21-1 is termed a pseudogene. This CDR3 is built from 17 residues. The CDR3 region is CASSKGTSGSHTGELFF. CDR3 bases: TGTGCCAGCAGCAAAGGAACTAGCGGGAGCCACACCGGGGAGCTGTTTTTT.

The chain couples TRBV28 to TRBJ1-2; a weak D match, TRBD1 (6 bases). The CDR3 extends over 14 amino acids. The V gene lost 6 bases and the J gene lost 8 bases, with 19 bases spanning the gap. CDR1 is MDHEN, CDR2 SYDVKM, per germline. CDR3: CASSPDLQGTGYTF. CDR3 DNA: TGTGCCAGCAGCCCCGATCTACAGGGTACAGGCTACACCTTC.

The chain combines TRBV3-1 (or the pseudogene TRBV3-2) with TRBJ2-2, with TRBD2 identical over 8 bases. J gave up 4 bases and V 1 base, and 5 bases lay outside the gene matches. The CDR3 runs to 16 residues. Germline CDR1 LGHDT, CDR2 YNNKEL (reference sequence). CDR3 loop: CASSQAPGTSTGELFF. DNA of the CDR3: TGTGCCAGCAGCCAAGCTCCGGGGACTAGCACCGGGGAGCTGTTTTTT.

The CDR3 is CASSPRDTLNEQFF. The CDR3 bases are TGTGCCAGCAGTCCACGGGACACGCTCAATGAGCAGTTCTTC. This chain connects TRBV28 to TRBJ2-1, with D maybe TRBD1 (6 bases). V was cut by 5 bases and J by 6 bases, with 14 bases left in between. In germline, CDR1 is MDHEN, CDR2 SYDVKM. The CDR3 runs 14 residues.

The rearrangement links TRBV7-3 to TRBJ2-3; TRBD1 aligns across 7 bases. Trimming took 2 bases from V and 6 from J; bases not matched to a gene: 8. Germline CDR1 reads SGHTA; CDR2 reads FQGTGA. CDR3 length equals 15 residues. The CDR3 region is CASSLGDSLTDTQYF. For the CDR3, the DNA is TGTGCCAGCAGCTTAGGGGACAGCCTTACGGATACGCAGTATTTT.

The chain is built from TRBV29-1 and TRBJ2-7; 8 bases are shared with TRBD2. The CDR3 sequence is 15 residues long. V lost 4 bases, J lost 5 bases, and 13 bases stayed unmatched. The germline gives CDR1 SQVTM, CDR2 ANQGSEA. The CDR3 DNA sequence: TGCAGCGTTGTAGGGGATCGGGGGGGGCGCGACGAGCAGTACTTC. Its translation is CSVVGDRGGRDEQYF.

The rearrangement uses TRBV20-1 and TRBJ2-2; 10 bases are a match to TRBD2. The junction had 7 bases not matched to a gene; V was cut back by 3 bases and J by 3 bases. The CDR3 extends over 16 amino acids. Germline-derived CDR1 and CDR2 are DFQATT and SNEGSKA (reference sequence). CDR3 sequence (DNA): TGCAGTGCTAGTGATACTAGCGGGACCTACACCGGGGAGCTGTTTTTT. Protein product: CSASDTSGTYTGELFF.

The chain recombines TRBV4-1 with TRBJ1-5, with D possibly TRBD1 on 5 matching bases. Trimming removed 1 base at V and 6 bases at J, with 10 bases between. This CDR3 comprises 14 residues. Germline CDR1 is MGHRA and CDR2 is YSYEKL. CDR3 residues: CASSQGFQGQPQHF. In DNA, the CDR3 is TGCGCCAGCAGCCAAGGGTTTCAGGGTCAGCCCCAGCATTTT.

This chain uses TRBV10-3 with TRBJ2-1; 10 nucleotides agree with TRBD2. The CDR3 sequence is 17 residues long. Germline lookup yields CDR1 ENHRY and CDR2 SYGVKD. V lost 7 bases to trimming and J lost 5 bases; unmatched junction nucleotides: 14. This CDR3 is CAIKDSQSGLADNEQFF. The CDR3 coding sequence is TGTGCCATCAAAGACTCGCAGAGTGGACTAGCGGACAATGAGCAGTTCTTC.

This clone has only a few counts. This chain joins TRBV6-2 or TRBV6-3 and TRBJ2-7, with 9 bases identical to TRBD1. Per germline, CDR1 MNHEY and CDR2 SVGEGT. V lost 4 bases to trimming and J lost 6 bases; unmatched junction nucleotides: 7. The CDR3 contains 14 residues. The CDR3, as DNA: TGTGCCAGCAGTTCCTACAGGGGGCAATTCGAGCAGTACTTC. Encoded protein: CASSSYRGQFEQYF.

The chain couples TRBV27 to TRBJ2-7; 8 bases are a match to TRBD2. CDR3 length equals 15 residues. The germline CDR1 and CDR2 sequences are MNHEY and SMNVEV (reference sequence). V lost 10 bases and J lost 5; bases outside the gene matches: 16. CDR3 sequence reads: CATKHLLSGSHEQYF. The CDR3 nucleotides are TGTGCCACCAAGCACCTATTGAGCGGGAGCCACGAGCAGTACTTC.

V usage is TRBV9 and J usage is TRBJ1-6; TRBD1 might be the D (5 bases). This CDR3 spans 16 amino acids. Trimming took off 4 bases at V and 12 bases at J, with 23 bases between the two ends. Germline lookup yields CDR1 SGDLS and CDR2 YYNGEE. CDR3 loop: CASSPRLGNPGVPLHF. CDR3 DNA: TGTGCCAGCAGCCCCAGACTGGGGAACCCGGGGGTACCCCTCCACTTT.